The 20 T cell receptor beta chains in this list originate from one sample, sequenced in a study of CD8+ T cells in alopecia areata. Extraction of RNA preceded its reverse transcription into cDNA, which served as the sequencing template. Assay used: immunoSEQ multiplex PCR; TCRdb lists only in-frame clones, some missing. The data contain about 150,000 clones, 62% of them singletons. Sequencing was carried out using CD8+ T cells sorted from blood. The receptors come from a human donor in good health.

The chain is built from TRBV29-1 and TRBJ2-7; TRBD1 aligns across 9 bases. Germline loops: CDR1 SQVTM, CDR2 ANQGSEA. Trimming at V came to 7 bases and at J to 5 bases, leaving 12 bases not matched to a gene. This CDR3 has 14 amino acids. The CDR3 nucleotides read TGCAGCGCTGACACCGGGACAGGGAGCAACGAGCAGTACTTC. Amino acid sequence: CSADTGTGSNEQYF.

The J gene is TRBJ2-7, the V gene TRBV4-2, with D possibly being TRBD2 (5 bases). The end of the DNA aligns better with TRBJ2-5, so the J call may be wrong. The CDR3 spans 15 residues. Germline V gene data show CDR1 as LGHNA and CDR2 as YNFKEQ. CDR3: CASSQTTDRQETQYF. Written as DNA, the CDR3 is TGTGCCAGCAGCCAGACTACAGACCGCCAAGAGACCCAGTACTTC.

This rearrangement joins TRBV18 to TRBJ1-5; D is unresolved. Germline CDR1 KGHSH, CDR2 LQKENI. V lost 11 bases and J lost 2, with 16 bases in between. The CDR3 is made up of 14 amino acids. The CDR3 is CAGFGPAGNQPQHF. The DNA for the CDR3 is TGTGCCGGCTTTGGGCCGGCGGGCAATCAGCCCCAGCATTTT.

This clone was detected only a few times. The J gene is TRBJ2-3, the V gene TRBV7-6, with D unresolved. Deletions cut 4 bases from V and 4 bases from J, with 12 bases between. The CDR3 contains 14 residues. Germline loops: CDR1 SGHVS, CDR2 FNYEAQ. DNA for the CDR3: TGTGCCAGCAGCTCCGTAATAGGTCCAGATACGCAGTATTTT. Residues: CASSSVIGPDTQYF. The full variable domain, completed using reference TRBV7-6 and TRBJ2-3, is GAGVSQSPRYKVTKRGQDVALRCDPISGHVSLYWYRQALGQGPEFLTYFNYEAQQDKSGLPNDRFSAERPEGSISTLTIQRTEQRDSAMYRCASSSVIGPDTQYFGPGTRLTVL.

The chain links TRBV4-1 to TRBJ1-1; D gene uncertain. The CDR3 spans 14 residues. CDR1 and CDR2 (germline): MGHRA, YSYEKL. Between the trimmed V and J ends, which lost 3 bases and 3 bases, there was a span of 11 bases. The CDR3 coding sequence is TGCGCCAGCAGCCATGTCGGTTTGGACACTGAAGCTTTCTTT. It encodes CASSHVGLDTEAFF.

This clone was observed once. CDR3 sequence reads: CASSESTTGSGYTF. The CDR3, as DNA: TGCGCCAGCAGTGAGTCGACAACCGGGAGTGGCTACACCTTC. The chain joins TRBV10-2 to TRBJ1-2; D gene unclear. CDR1 is WSHSY, CDR2 SAAADI, per germline. V lost 0 bases to trimming and J lost 7 bases, with 12 bases between them. The CDR3 contains 14 residues.

This chain joins TRBV28 and TRBJ1-5, with unresolved D. V lost 10 bases to trimming and J lost 2 bases, with 12 bases between them. This CDR3 spans 13 amino acids. In germline, CDR1 is MDHEN, CDR2 SYDVKM. DNA for the CDR3: TGTGCCACCATCTCTGCGGGCAATCAGCCCCAGCATTTT. Translated: CATISAGNQPQHF.

This clone has only a few counts. The chain couples TRBV11-2 to TRBJ2-1; 10 nucleotides match TRBD1. The germline V gene encodes CDR1 SGHAT and CDR2 FQNNGV. The CDR3 covers 16 residues. The trim removed 5 bases at V and 7 bases at J, leaving 11 bases unmatched. CDR3 sequence: CASSNNDRGPRNEQFF. The CDR3 nucleotides read TGTGCCAGCAGCAACAACGACAGGGGGCCTCGGAATGAGCAGTTCTTC.

The chain has TRBV11-2 and TRBJ2-7; TRBD2 is a possible D gene (5 bases). This CDR3 has 15 amino acids. Germline V lookup: CDR1 SGHAT, CDR2 FQNNGV. Between the trimmed V and J ends, which lost 1 base and 2 bases, there was a span of 12 bases. The CDR3 DNA is TGTGCCAGCAGCTTAGCGGTTAGCGTGCCCTACGAGCAGTACTTC. Translating it yields CASSLAVSVPYEQYF.

The rearrangement uses TRBV7-2 and TRBJ2-5; D not resolved. V lost 2 bases and J lost 0, with 4 bases in between. This CDR3 has 13 amino acids. Germline lookup yields CDR1 SGHTA and CDR2 FQGNSA. In DNA form, the CDR3 reads TGTGCCAGCAGCTTATATCACCAAGAGACCCAGTACTTC. This encodes CASSLYHQETQYF. Complete variable domain (other parts from reference TRBV7-2 and TRBJ2-5): GAGVSQSPSNKVTEKGKDVELRCDPISGHTALYWYRQSLGQGLEFLIYFQGNSAPDKSGLPSDRFSAERTGGSVSTLTIQRTQQEDSAVYLCASSLYHQETQYFGPGTRLLVL.

CDR3 sequence (DNA): TGCAGCGTTGAGTCTTACAATGAGCAGTTCTTC. It encodes CSVESYNEQFF. The rearrangement joins TRBV29-1 to TRBJ2-1; no firm D call. From germline, CDR1 is SQVTM and CDR2 ANQGSEA. The CDR3 has 11 residues. V lost 3 bases, J lost 4 bases, and 4 bases lay in between.

V gene TRBV2 combines with J gene TRBJ2-7; 11 bases match TRBD2. V lost 6 bases and J lost 0; bases outside the gene matches: 4. CDR3 size: 15 residues. CDR1 and CDR2 from the germline V gene are SNHLY and FYNNEI. CDR3: CASRSTSGSSYEQYF. The CDR3 nucleotides are TGTGCCAGCAGATCCACTAGCGGGAGCTCCTACGAGCAGTACTTC.

V is TRBV15 and J is TRBJ2-7; weak D call: TRBD2 (6 bases). V lost 1 base to trimming and J lost 5 bases, with 15 bases between them. The germline V gene has CDR1 LNHNV and CDR2 YYDKDF (reference sequence). This CDR3 has 15 amino acids. CDR3 residues: CATSRVGGIGHEQYF. CDR3 nucleotides: TGTGCCACCAGCAGAGTTGGCGGGATTGGCCACGAGCAGTACTTC. Using reference TRBV15 and TRBJ2-7 for the parts outside the CDR3, the full variable domain is DAMVIQNPRYQVTQFGKPVTLSCSQTLNHNVMYWYQQKSSQAPKLLFHYYDKDFNNEADTPDNFQSRRPNTSFCFLDIRSPGLGDTAMYLCATSRVGGIGHEQYFGPGTRLTVT.

J is TRBJ2-1 and V is TRBV13, with 10 bases lining up with TRBD2. Trimming cost V 5 bases and J 12 bases; bases outside gene matches: 13. The germline V gene has CDR1 PRHDT and CDR2 FYEKMQ (reference sequence). This CDR3 contains 15 residues. The CDR3, as DNA: TGTGCCAGCAGCCTGGGACTAGCGTCACCTCTGGGGCAGTTCTTC. Translation: CASSLGLASPLGQFF.

This clone was picked up one time. This chain connects TRBV7-6 to TRBJ2-3, with D possibly matching TRBD2 (6 bases). CDR3 size: 15 residues. Germline CDR1 is SGHVS and CDR2 is FNYEAQ. Trimming pared 5 bases from V and 1 base from J, leaving 13 bases between. Written as DNA, the CDR3 is TGTGCCAGCAGCCTTGTCCGGAGGGGCACAGATACGCAGTATTTT. Translation gives CASSLVRRGTDTQYF.

This rearrangement joins TRBV15 to TRBJ2-5; 9 bases fit TRBD1. Per germline, CDR1 LNHNV and CDR2 YYDKDF (reference sequence). This CDR3 is built from 15 residues. V shed 6 bases, J shed 2 bases, and the junction held 7 bases outside the gene matches. CDR3 in DNA: TGTGCCACCAGGGGGACGGGACAGGGACAAGAGACCCAGTACTTC. Its translation is CATRGTGQGQETQYF. Using reference TRBV15 and TRBJ2-5 for the parts outside the CDR3, the full variable domain is DAMVIQNPRYQVTQFGKPVTLSCSQTLNHNVMYWYQQKSSQAPKLLFHYYDKDFNNEADTPDNFQSRRPNTSFCFLDIRSPGLGDTAMYLCATRGTGQGQETQYFGPGTRLLVL.

The chain carries TRBV27 and TRBJ2-7, with TRBD2 identical over 12 bases. The CDR3 extends over 17 amino acids. V lost 4 bases, J lost 0 bases, and 7 bases stayed unmatched. The germline V gene has CDR1 MNHEY and CDR2 SMNVEV (reference sequence). CDR3 protein: CASSSQETSGSSYEQYF. CDR3 coding DNA: TGTGCCAGCAGTTCCCAGGAGACTAGCGGGAGCTCCTACGAGCAGTACTTC.

The chain joins TRBV29-1 to TRBJ2-3; no definite D call. Deletions cut 4 bases from V and 1 base from J, with 12 bases between. The CDR3 has 14 amino acids. Germline CDR1 and CDR2: SQVTM and ANQGSEA. The CDR3: CSVGTALGTDTQYF. The CDR3 DNA reads TGCAGCGTTGGGACCGCTCTTGGCACAGATACGCAGTATTTT.

Comments on this clone: This same CDR3 is encoded by further DNA sequences in the sample. The chain employs TRBV11-2 and TRBJ2-7; D unresolved. CDR3 length: 13 amino acids. V was cut by 1 base and J by 2 bases, with 6 bases left in between. Looked up from germline, CDR1 is SGHAT and CDR2 is FQNNGV. The CDR3 loop is CASSLGQTYEQYF. The CDR3 region has the DNA TGTGCCAGCAGCTTAGGGCAGACCTACGAGCAGTACTTC.

This clone was seen more than once but under ten times. This chain joins TRBV29-1 and TRBJ2-7, with 8 bases lining up with TRBD1. The CDR3 sequence is 12 residues long. J lost 4 bases, V lost 4 bases, and 3 bases had no gene match. CDR1 SQVTM and CDR2 ANQGSEA come from the germline V gene. The CDR3 DNA is TGCAGCGTTGGCAGGGGGCCATACGAGCAGTACTTC. Translation gives CSVGRGPYEQYF.